These 5 T cell receptor beta chains were all obtained from the same sample, sequenced in a study of shared clonotypes between healthy human individuals. Produced via immunoSEQ multiplex PCR; TCRdb's table is partial and in-frame only. The data hold fewer than 700,000 clones, with around 80% observed a single time. The sample comprised PBMCs. Receptors originate from a woman aged 40 to 50 in good health. Some clones in this sample may be carry-over from other donors' samples.

This clone was recorded a few times. A much larger clone lies one base from this, so it may be a read error. This same CDR3 is encoded by further DNA sequences in the sample. The chain is built from TRBV5-1 and TRBJ2-5; D is undetermined. Deletions cut 0 bases from V and 5 bases from J, with 2 bases between. Germline CDR1 and CDR2: SGHRS and YFSETQ. The CDR3 spans 11 residues. CDR3 nucleotides: TGCGCCAGCAGCTTGGATGAGACCCAGTACTTC. Translated: CASSLDETQYF.

This clone came up once. The chain employs TRBV28 and TRBJ2-5; 10 bases agree with TRBD2. The CDR3 spans 17 residues. The germline V gene has CDR1 MDHEN and CDR2 SYDVKM. V lost 5 bases, J lost 5 bases, and 14 bases stayed unmatched. As DNA, the CDR3 is TGTGCCAGCAGTCAAACTCCTAGCGGGAGTTCGGGGGAGACCCAGTACTTC. Amino acid sequence: CASSQTPSGSSGETQYF.

The chain couples TRBV28 to TRBJ1-3; 8 bases fit TRBD1. V was clipped by 3 bases and J by 4 bases; unmatched bases: 5. CDR3 length equals 15 residues. Germline assignment: CDR1 MDHEN and CDR2 SYDVKM. CDR3 nucleotide sequence: TGTGCCAGCAGTTTCGTTCGGACAGGGGGAAACACCATATATTTT. It encodes CASSFVRTGGNTIYF. Supplemented by reference TRBV28 and TRBJ1-3, the full variable domain reads DVKVTQSSRYLVKRTGEKVFLECVQDMDHENMFWYRQDPGLGLRLIYFSYDVKMKEKGDIPEGYSVSREKKERFSLILESASTNQTSMYLCASSFVRTGGNTIYFGEGSWLTVV.

In its sample, this clone was seen a few times. The V call is TRBV5-1, the J call TRBJ2-5, with a tentative D call TRBD2 (5 bases). Germline V gene sequence: CDR1 SGHRS, CDR2 YFSETQ. This CDR3 contains 12 residues. The V gene lost 2 bases and the J gene lost 4 bases, with 6 bases spanning the gap. The CDR3 nucleotides are TGCGCCAGCAGCTTCCGGGGAGAGACCCAGTACTTC. It is translated as CASSFRGETQYF.

V usage is TRBV10-3 and J usage is TRBJ2-7; 11 bases map to TRBD1. Germline V gene sequence: CDR1 ENHRY, CDR2 SYGVKD. The CDR3 has 15 residues. V lost 6 bases, J lost 11 bases, and 15 bases stayed unmatched. CDR3 in DNA: TGTGCCATCAGAGCCAGGGAGGGACAGGGGGGTATGGAGTACTTC. Translation: CAIRAREGQGGMEYF.